The clone carrying this T cell receptor (beta chain) came up a few times. The antigen remains unidentified. Whereas donors were nominally healthy upon sampling, unrecorded immune exposures were probable. This sample is part of a study of cytomegalovirus exposure and HLA in healthy donors. Study-wide results and limits: Most CMV-associated TCR beta chains were later found to appear HLA-restricted. Donors belonging to an Asian-associated ancestry cluster reportedly showed fewer N-insertions in productive TCRs than the approximately 700-donor mean, according to what a later analysis found.

In the PCR, 60 Vbeta and 13 Jbeta primers were used. Only in-frame clones appear in the TCRdb table, and some are missing; sequencing was by immunoSEQ multiplex PCR. The table shows over 130,000 clones, with more than 70% occurring only once. Germline V CDR1 and CDR2: SGHRS, YFSETQ. The CDR3 extends over 15 amino acids. Trimming shortened V by 4 bases and J by 6 bases, and 16 bases separated the two germline ends. V gene TRBV5-1 combines with J gene TRBJ2-2, with D maybe TRBD2 (6 bases). Sequenced material: PBMCs. This receptor was identified in a man aged 50-59 years in good health and CMV-seronegative. CDR3 DNA: TGCGCCAGCAGCGCGAGACGACGGGGGTCCGGGGAGCTGTTTTTT. Its translation is CASSARRRGSGELFF.